This record covers a single T cell receptor (beta chain). Its antigen is not known. The sample originates from a study of shared clonotypes between healthy human individuals. Study summary: Serving as donors were two women and three men, whose ages spanned 18 to 49.

Notes on the study in general: Only blood samples were collected, and tissue repertoires likely differ. Though the depth was large, rarefaction showed that sorted-subset sequencing was incomplete.

CD45RO negativity and positive selection for CCR7 defined naive CD8 cells, a population that excluded terminally differentiated effector memory CD45RA+ cells. The CDR3 runs to 11 residues. Trimming shortened V by 7 bases and J by 1 base, and 5 bases separated the two germline ends. Germline V gives CDR1 SQVTM, CDR2 ANQGSEA. Using immunoSEQ multiplex PCR, the repertoire was profiled, and TCRdb retains in-frame clones only, with some absent. The sample has roughly 570,000 clones, roughly 98% seen once. Sequencing was performed on naive CD8+ T cells sorted from blood. The receptor comes from a man aged 25 to 40 in good health. The genes are TRBV29-1 and TRBJ2-1; D gene unclear. Here the CDR3 DNA reads TGCAGCGCCGGATCCTACAATGAGCAGTTCTTC. It translates to CSAGSYNEQFF.